This T cell receptor beta chain was captured by sequencing in a study of blood T cell repertoires in COVID-19. Using immunoSEQ multiplex PCR, the repertoire was profiled, and TCRdb retains in-frame clones only, with some absent. In the table there are approximately 400,000 clones, more than 75% of which are singletons. The CDR3 has 12 amino acids. Germline V gene sequence: CDR1 SGHAT, CDR2 FQDESV (reference sequence). The V and J ends lost 2 bases and 0 bases respectively, with 2 bases between them. The receptor comes from a woman aged 18 to 35 who had recovered from COVID-19. The specimen sequenced was PBMCs or T cells enriched from blood (not recorded which). The gene calls are TRBV11-1 and TRBJ2-7; D call uncertain. The CDR3 reads CASSLLSYEQYF. CDR3 in DNA: TGTGCCAGCAGCTTACTCTCCTACGAGCAGTACTTC.